One and the same sample provided the 30 T cell receptor beta chains below, sequenced in a study of cytomegalovirus exposure and HLA in healthy donors. Researchers ran the PCR with 60 Vbeta and 13 Jbeta primers. TCRdb's table, derived via immunoSEQ multiplex PCR, lists solely in-frame clones and lacks some. The table records around 300,000 clones, about 75% of them present only once. Sequencing was done on a sample of PBMCs. Source of these receptors: a female donor in good health and CMV-seronegative.

This chain uses TRBV27 with TRBJ1-2, with unresolved D. The ends were cut back, 4 bases at V and 0 bases at J, with 6 bases in the middle. CDR1 and CDR2 (germline): MNHEY, SMNVEV (reference sequence). CDR3 length: 13 amino acids. This CDR3 is CASSSNSNYGYTF. The CDR3 nucleotides are TGTGCCAGCAGTTCCAACTCTAACTATGGCTACACCTTC.

This clone was observed a single time. CDR3 residues: CASSGGDRVQNIQYF. The CDR3 DNA reads TGTGCCAGCAGCGGAGGGGACAGGGTCCAAAACATTCAGTACTTC. The genes are TRBV9 and TRBJ2-4, with 9 nucleotides matching TRBD1. CDR3 length: 15 amino acids. The germline V gene encodes CDR1 SGDLS and CDR2 YYNGEE. V dropped 3 bases and J dropped 5; count of bases not matched to a gene: 6.

This clone was found a few times. The rearrangement uses TRBV9 and TRBJ1-2; tentatively, D is TRBD1 (5 bases). V was trimmed by 0 bases and J by 2 bases, leaving 14 bases between them. Looked up from germline, CDR1 is SGDLS and CDR2 is YYNGEE. The CDR3 runs to 16 residues. Written as DNA, the CDR3 is TGTGCCAGCAGCGTAGGTGCAGGGATCAACAACTATGGCTACACCTTC. Translation gives CASSVGAGINNYGYTF.

In the case of this clone: The identical CDR3 is also encoded by other nucleotide sequences in the sample. This chain connects TRBV6-5 to TRBJ2-7; D is perhaps TRBD2 (5 bases). V dropped 5 bases and J dropped 6 bases, with 11 bases sitting between them. The CDR3 covers 12 residues. In germline, CDR1 is MNHEY, CDR2 SVGAGI. The CDR3 reads CASSATSFEQYF. CDR3 sequence (DNA): TGTGCCAGCAGTGCCACTAGTTTCGAGCAGTACTTC.

The J gene is TRBJ2-3, the V gene TRBV28, with 7 bases aligning to TRBD2. The junction had 8 bases not matched to a gene; V was cut back by 8 bases and J by 0 bases. There are 15 residues in the CDR3. Germline V CDR1 and CDR2: MDHEN, SYDVKM. CDR3 nucleotide sequence: TGTGCCAGCCCTAAGAGCGGGGCTAGCACAGATACGCAGTATTTT. Translating gives CASPKSGASTDTQYF.

The chain carries TRBV28 and TRBJ1-5, with 7 bases identical to TRBD1. This CDR3 region has 14 residues. Germline CDR1 MDHEN, CDR2 SYDVKM. After removal of 7 bases from V and 2 bases from J, the junction contained 5 bases not matched to a gene. DNA for the CDR3: TGTGCCAGCACGAGGGGGCAGGGCAATCAGCCCCAGCATTTT. Translating it yields CASTRGQGNQPQHF.

This rearrangement joins TRBV7-9 to TRBJ2-7, with 9 bases fitting TRBD2. Per germline, CDR1 SEHNR and CDR2 FQNEAQ (reference sequence). This CDR3 contains 13 residues. With 7 bases clipped from V and 2 bases from J, the junction kept 3 bases outside the gene matches. This CDR3 reads CASNPSGTYEQYF. Here the CDR3 DNA reads TGTGCCAGCAACCCTAGCGGGACCTACGAGCAGTACTTC.

The sample holds a few counts of this clone. The rearrangement links TRBV6-6 to TRBJ1-3; D is unclear. This CDR3 region has 15 residues. Germline lookup yields CDR1 MNHNY and CDR2 SVGAGI (reference sequence). V was shortened by 7 bases and J by 0 bases, with 13 bases between the two germline ends. The CDR3: CASTRQTISGNTIYF. The CDR3 region has the DNA TGTGCCAGCACCCGACAAACAATCTCTGGAAACACCATATATTTT.

The V and J genes are TRBV5-4 and TRBJ2-7; no definite D call. V dropped 2 bases and J dropped 5 bases, with 8 bases sitting between them. Germline lookup yields CDR1 SGHNT and CDR2 YYREEE (reference sequence). This CDR3 comprises 12 residues. The CDR3 DNA follows: TGTGCCAGCAGCTTTTACAGTAACGAGCAGTACTTC. This translates into CASSFYSNEQYF.

The rearrangement uses TRBV15 and TRBJ2-3; D may be TRBD1 (6 bases). V lost 5 bases to trimming and J lost 1 base, with 10 bases between them. CDR1 and CDR2 (germline): LNHNV, YYDKDF (reference sequence). The CDR3 is made up of 14 amino acids. This chain's CDR3 is CATSGGQRTDTQYF. DNA for the CDR3: TGTGCCACCAGCGGAGGACAGCGCACAGATACGCAGTATTTT.

This chain links TRBV7-8 with TRBJ2-3, with D maybe TRBD2 (6 bases). Trimming shortened V by 3 bases and J by 4 bases, and 11 bases separated the two germline ends. The CDR3 runs to 14 residues. Germline-derived CDR1 and CDR2 are SGHVS and FQNEAQ. CDR3 protein: CASSFSGSSDTQYF. In DNA, the CDR3 is TGTGCCAGCAGCTTCAGCGGGTCTTCAGATACGCAGTATTTT.

The chain couples TRBV6-1 to TRBJ1-6; a possible D gene is TRBD1 (6 bases). CDR1 is MNHNS and CDR2 is SASEGT in the germline V gene. The V and J ends lost 5 bases and 7 bases respectively, with 12 bases between them. The CDR3 is 14 amino acids. The chain's CDR3 is CASSTDRQNSPLHF. The CDR3 DNA reads TGTGCCAGCAGTACAGACAGGCAGAATTCACCCCTCCACTTT.

The chain has TRBV29-1 and TRBJ2-7; possible D gene TRBD2, 6 bases. From germline, CDR1 is SQVTM and CDR2 ANQGSEA. The length of the CDR3 is 12 residues. The germline V and J ends were trimmed by 4 bases and 3 bases, with 10 bases remaining between them. CDR3: CSVVPEGYEQYF. DNA for the CDR3: TGCAGCGTTGTTCCGGAGGGCTACGAGCAGTACTTC.

V gene TRBV6-1 combines with J gene TRBJ1-1, with D unresolved. This CDR3 has 13 residues. Trimming removed 2 bases at V and 1 base at J, with 5 bases between. In germline, CDR1 is MNHNS, CDR2 SASEGT. DNA of the CDR3: TGTGCCAGCAGTGAAAACACGAACACTGAAGCTTTCTTT. Translated: CASSENTNTEAFF.

The chain joins TRBV2 to TRBJ2-3; 10 nucleotides match TRBD2. The length of the CDR3 is 16 residues. J lost 3 bases, V lost 7 bases, and 10 bases had no gene match. The germline V gene encodes CDR1 SNHLY and CDR2 FYNNEI. The CDR3 spells CASTTLAGVSTDTQYF. DNA of the CDR3: TGTGCCAGCACGACCCTAGCGGGAGTAAGTACAGATACGCAGTATTTT.

This clone was seen just once. This chain joins TRBV9 and TRBJ2-2; possible D gene TRBD1, 6 bases. V lost 7 bases and J 6 bases, leaving 19 bases between the germline ends. CDR1 and CDR2 (germline): SGDLS, YYNGEE. This CDR3 comprises 15 residues. The CDR3 protein is CASGTSLAWSGELFF. CDR3 DNA sequence: TGTGCCAGCGGGACATCATTAGCTTGGTCCGGGGAGCTGTTTTTT. Variable domain in full (rest from reference TRBV9 and TRBJ2-2): DSGVTQTPKHLITATGQRVTLRCSPRSGDLSVYWYQQSLDQGLQFLIQYYNGEERAKGNILERFSAQQFPDLHSELNLSSLELGDSALYFCASGTSLAWSGELFFGEGSRLTVL.

The chain is built from TRBV10-3 and TRBJ1-5; the D gene is possibly TRBD1 (5 bases). Deletions cut 4 bases from V and 2 bases from J, with 9 bases between. Germline-derived CDR1 and CDR2 are ENHRY and SYGVKD. CDR3 length: 14 residues. The CDR3 DNA is TGTGCCATCAGTGGGATACAGGGCAATCAGCCCCAGCATTTT. Its translation: CAISGIQGNQPQHF.

The V and J genes are TRBV15 and TRBJ2-2, with 7 bases identical to TRBD2. The ends lost 5 bases at V and 6 bases at J; junction bases unmatched: 3. The CDR3 has 13 residues. The germline gives CDR1 LNHNV, CDR2 YYDKDF (reference sequence). The CDR3 is CATSSAGAGELFF. The CDR3 bases are TGTGCCACCAGCTCTGCGGGAGCCGGGGAGCTGTTTTTT.

This rearrangement joins TRBV9 to TRBJ2-3, with 12 bases identical to TRBD2. Germline V lookup: CDR1 SGDLS, CDR2 YYNGEE. V gave up 3 bases and J gave up 3 bases; unmatched junction bases: 5. This CDR3 is 16 amino acids long. Here the CDR3 reads CASSGILAGGTDTQYF. DNA of the CDR3: TGTGCCAGCAGCGGTATACTAGCGGGAGGTACAGATACGCAGTATTTT. The full variable domain, in which reference TRBV9 and TRBJ2-3 provide the parts outside the CDR3, is DSGVTQTPKHLITATGQRVTLRCSPRSGDLSVYWYQQSLDQGLQFLIQYYNGEERAKGNILERFSAQQFPDLHSELNLSSLELGDSALYFCASSGILAGGTDTQYFGPGTRLTVL.

The chain recombines TRBV11-2 with TRBJ2-5; a weak D match, TRBD2 (5 bases). V lost 2 bases, J lost 9 bases, and 13 bases lay in between. CDR1 is SGHAT, CDR2 FQNNGV, per germline. The CDR3 totals 13 residues. The CDR3 DNA is TGTGCCAGCAGCTTAAGGATCTCGGAGGCCCAGTACTTC. It specifies CASSLRISEAQYF.

This clone occurred a few times. The chain employs TRBV6-5 and TRBJ1-5; 10 positions match TRBD1. CDR1 is MNHEY, CDR2 SVGAGI, per germline. V gave up 6 bases and J gave up 9 bases; unmatched junction bases: 5. This CDR3 region has 13 residues. The CDR3 here is CASRDRGASPQHF. The CDR3 bases are TGTGCCAGCAGGGACAGGGGGGCCTCGCCCCAGCATTTT.

This chain connects TRBV1 to TRBJ2-1; the table calls TRBD2, which could not be checked here. TRBV1 represents a pseudogene. The length of the CDR3 is 17 residues. CDR3 sequence reads: CTSSHPLRVCSYNEQFF. The CDR3 coding sequence is TGCACCAGCAGCCACCCCTTGCGGGTCTGCTCCTACAATGAGCAGTTCTTC.

As to this clone: This same CDR3 is encoded by further DNA sequences in the sample. The rearrangement joins TRBV5-1 to TRBJ2-5, with D maybe TRBD1 (6 bases). CDR3 size: 13 residues. V was pared by 4 bases and J by 5 bases, with 12 bases between. Germline V lookup: CDR1 SGHRS, CDR2 YFSETQ. Here the CDR3 reads CASSLDSRETQYF. Written as DNA, the CDR3 is TGCGCCAGCAGCCTGGACAGCCGGGAGACCCAGTACTTC.

This clone was recorded only once. The chain has TRBV19 and TRBJ2-7; 7 nucleotides line up with TRBD2. CDR3 length: 14 amino acids. V dropped 3 bases and J dropped 2; count of bases not matched to a gene: 4. Per the germline V gene, CDR1 is LNHDA and CDR2 is SQIVND (reference sequence). The CDR3, as DNA: TGTGCCAGTAGTATTATGGGAGGGACCTACGAGCAGTACTTC. Its protein product is CASSIMGGTYEQYF.

V usage is TRBV5-1 and J usage is TRBJ2-5; TRBD1 agrees at 7 bases. Germline V lookup: CDR1 SGHRS, CDR2 YFSETQ. Losses at the gene ends were 3 bases for V and 0 bases for J; bases not matched to a gene: 2. The CDR3 consists of 14 residues. The CDR3 sequence is CASSSGQDQETQYF. CDR3 nucleotides: TGCGCCAGCAGCTCCGGACAGGACCAAGAGACCCAGTACTTC.

This clone was counted a few times. The J gene is TRBJ2-1, the V gene TRBV29-1, with D possibly TRBD2 on 5 matching bases. CDR1 and CDR2 from the germline V gene are SQVTM and ANQGSEA. The ends were cut back, 2 bases at V and 6 bases at J, with 23 bases in the middle. CDR3 size: 17 residues. The CDR3 DNA reads as TGCAGCGTTGAAAAATGGGGTTTGGGCGGAGAGGGCAATGAGCAGTTCTTC. This encodes CSVEKWGLGGEGNEQFF.

There are a few counts of this clone. The chain recombines TRBV7-8 with TRBJ2-5, with a tentative D call TRBD1 (5 bases). Germline loops: CDR1 SGHVS, CDR2 FQNEAQ. Trimming stripped 0 bases from V and 5 bases from J, with 10 bases between. The CDR3 has 14 residues. The CDR3 DNA reads as TGTGCCAGCAGCTTAGCGCAGGGTTTGGAGACCCAGTACTTC. This encodes CASSLAQGLETQYF.

V and J are TRBV18 and TRBJ2-1, with D perhaps matching TRBD2 (5 bases). The germline gives CDR1 KGHSH, CDR2 LQKENI. Trimming shortened V by 4 bases and J by 5 bases, and 21 bases separated the two germline ends. The CDR3 length is 17 residues. CDR3 bases: TGTGCCAGCTCACGATTTTCGCGGGTCGTTCCCAACAATGAGCAGTTCTTC. It yields the protein CASSRFSRVVPNNEQFF.

The chain combines TRBV4-2 with TRBJ2-2; a weak D match, TRBD2 (6 bases). The CDR3 is 14 residues long. Germline-derived CDR1 and CDR2 are LGHNA and YNFKEQ. V lost 5 bases and J lost 5, with 12 bases in between. CDR3 sequence: CASSSLEGTGELFF. The CDR3, as DNA: TGTGCCAGCAGCTCTCTGGAGGGTACCGGGGAGCTGTTTTTT.

This clone was counted a few times. The rearrangement joins TRBV27 to TRBJ1-5; perhaps TRBD1 as D (5 bases). This CDR3 region has 13 residues. The V gene lost 5 bases and the J gene lost 6 bases, with 11 bases spanning the gap. Germline V gives CDR1 MNHEY, CDR2 SMNVEV (reference sequence). For the CDR3, the DNA is TGTGCCAGCAGTCAACGGGGGTTTCAGCCCCAGCATTTT. Encoded protein: CASSQRGFQPQHF.